Listed below are T cell receptor beta chains from one sample, sequenced in a study of T cells in Graves' hyperthyroidism and ophthalmopathy. Each CDR3 protein is one row after TCRdb ran MiXCR on the multiplex PCR reads. The sample lists around 56,000 distinct CDR3 sequences, approximately 50% occurring once. The specimen sequenced was blood. The receptors shown here come from a woman aged 55-70 years with Graves' ophthalmopathy. CDR3s include the opening cysteine and the closing phenylalanine or tryptophan. The D gene is left open where the match is weak. The listing skips clone size in some rows; elsewhere it reads once, few, many or a size class.

>TRBJ2-7|TRBV7-6|TRBD2|NA
CASSLAARTSGVAEQYF
TGTGCCAGCAGCTTAGCGGCTAGGACTAGCGGGGTTGCGGAGCAGTACTTC
>TRBJ1-6|TRBV9|TRBD1|medium-sized
CASSVGGQGGSPLHF
TGTGCCAGCAGCGTAGGAGGACAGGGAGGTTCACCCCTCCACTTT
>TRBJ1-1|TRBV20-1|TRBD1|NA
CSARDGDRGDTTNTEAFF
TGCAGTGCTAGAGATGGGGACAGGGGTGACACGACGAACACTGAAGCTTTCTTT
>TRBJ2-2|TRBV9|NA|NA
CASSVVAGPLEYGELFF
TGTGCCAGCAGCGTAGTCGCCGGACCGTTAGAGTACGGGGAGCTGTTTTTT
>TRBJ1-5|TRBV19|NA|many
CASSIIGASNQPQHF
TGTGCCAGTAGTATAATAGGGGCCAGCAATCAGCCCCAGCATTTT
>TRBJ2-3|TRBV7-9|TRBD2|many
CASRDSGSSTDTQYF
TGTGCCAGCAGAGATAGCGGGAGTAGCACAGATACGCAGTATTTT
>TRBJ2-6|TRBV5-4|NA|NA
CASSLEQGSGANVLTF
TGTGCCAGCAGCTTGGAACAGGGTTCTGGGGCCAACGTCCTGACTTTC
>TRBJ1-4|TRBV18|NA|NA
CATSPGQAVGEKLFF
TGTGCCACCTCACCAGGCCAGGCGGTGGGTGAAAAACTGTTTTTT
>TRBJ2-7|TRBV20-1|TRBD2|medium-sized
CSLGGTSGYEQYF
TGCAGTTTGGGAGGGACTAGCGGTTACGAGCAGTACTTC
>TRBJ2-7|TRBV11-2|NA|NA
CASSLAGGYVGSYEQYF
TGTGCCAGCAGCTTAGCTGGGGGATACGTGGGGTCCTACGAGCAGTACTTC
>TRBJ2-2|TRBV12-3/TRBV12-4|TRBD1|NA
CASRAQQGTGELFF
TGTGCCAGCAGGGCCCAACAGGGGACCGGGGAGCTGTTTTTT
>TRBJ2-1|TRBV6-2/TRBV6-3|TRBD2|once
CASSAGTSGRNNEQFF
TGTGCCAGCAGCGCCGGGACTAGCGGGAGAAACAATGAGCAGTTCTTC
>TRBJ1-2|TRBV19|NA|NA
CASSIVGGYTF
TGTGCCAGTAGTATAGTAGGGGGGTACACCTTC
>TRBJ2-5|TRBV7-6|NA|NA
CASSPGAAGELFFGETQYF
NA
>TRBJ1-1|TRBV6-5|NA|NA
CASSYETSGSTEAFF
TGTGCCAGCAGTTACGAGACTAGCGGGAGCACTGAAGCTTTCTTT
>TRBJ2-7|TRBV25-1|NA|NA
CASSGGPEQYF
TGTGCCAGCAGTGGGGGTCCAGAGCAGTACTTC
>TRBJ2-7|TRBV7-8|TRBD2|NA
CANSFLAGAYEQYF
TGTGCCAACAGCTTCTTAGCGGGAGCCTACGAGCAGTACTTC
>TRBJ2-2|TRBV7-9|NA|many
CASSPGTVDFGELFF
TGTGCCAGCAGCCCCGGGACGGTGGACTTCGGGGAGCTGTTTTTT
>TRBJ1-6|TRBV9|NA|NA
CASSVGQFNSPLRF
TGTGCCAGCAGCGTAGGACAGTTTAATTCACCCCTCCGCTTT
>TRBJ1-1|TRBV5-6|NA|NA
CASSFDYGRMNTEAFF
TGTGCCAGCAGCTTCGATTACGGACGCATGAACACTGAAGCTTTCTTT
>TRBJ1-2|TRBV10-3|NA|NA
CAISESYRSSHYGYTF
TGTGCCATCAGTGAGTCATACAGGAGCTCTCACTATGGCTACACCTTC
>TRBJ1-2|TRBV12-3/TRBV12-4|TRBD1|many
CASSKPPGQGFGYTF
TGTGCCAGCAGCAAGCCCCCGGGACAGGGATTTGGCTACACCTTC
>TRBJ2-3|TRBV7-7|TRBD2|NA
CASSIGLAAGDTQYF
TGTGCCAGCAGCATCGGACTAGCGGCGGGAGATACGCAGTATTTT
>TRBJ2-7|TRBV20-1|TRBD1|NA
CSASSLGQGPYF
TGCAGTGCCAGCAGCCTAGGACAGGGACCGTACTTC
>TRBJ2-7|TRBV5-8|TRBD1|many
CASSRFGTGLYEQYF
TGTGCCAGCAGCCGATTCGGGACAGGACTATACGAGCAGTACTTC
>TRBJ1-2|TRBV19|NA|many
CASSAFTGYYGYTF
TGTGCCAGTAGTGCCTTTACAGGGTACTATGGCTACACCTTC
>TRBJ2-5|TRBV6-4|NA|few
CASSEGTQETQYF
TGTGCCAGCAGTGAGGGGACCCAAGAGACCCAGTACTTC
>TRBJ1-4|TRBV20-1|NA|NA
CSARLATNEKLFF
TGCAGTGCTAGACTTGCAACTAATGAAAAACTGTTTTTT
>TRBJ1-1|TRBV19|TRBD1|many
CASSRAGTGAPEAFF
TGTGCCAGTAGTAGGGCAGGGACAGGAGCCCCTGAAGCTTTCTTT
>TRBJ2-7|TRBV20-1|TRBD2|NA
CSARGERDSYEQYF
TGCAGTGCTAGAGGTGAGCGGGACTCCTACGAGCAGTACTTC
>TRBJ2-5|TRBV20-1|NA|NA
CSAGDYGPTDTQYF
TGCAGTGCTGGAGATTACGGGCCCACAGATACGCAGTACTTC
>TRBJ2-7|TRBV29-1|NA|NA
CSVGGLVAYEQYF
TGCAGCGTTGGGGGGCTGGTCGCCTACGAGCAGTACTTC
>TRBJ2-7|TRBV20-1|TRBD1|many
CSARDGGTGLYEQYF
TGCAGTGCTAGAGATGGGGGGACAGGATTATACGAGCAGTACTTC
>TRBJ2-6|TRBV7-9|TRBD1|NA
CTSTLAAGGPLDVLTF
TGTACCAGCACCTTAGCAGCAGGGGGCCCTTTAGATGTCCTGACTTTC
>TRBJ2-1|TRBV5-5|TRBD2|once
CASSLGSSGYYEQFF
TGTGCCAGCAGCTTAGGGTCTAGCGGATACTATGAGCAGTTCTTC
>TRBJ2-7|TRBV28|TRBD2|many
CASSFLAGGLYEQYF
TGTGCCAGCAGTTTTTTAGCGGGAGGCCTCTACGAGCAGTACTTC
>TRBJ2-2|TRBV25-1|TRBD1|NA
CASSGQGQFENTGEQFF
TGTGCCAGCAGTGGTCAGGGACAGTTTGAGAACACCGGGGAGCAGTTTTTC
>TRBJ1-1|TRBV20-1|NA|NA
CSARDGSGDNEAFF
TGCAGTGCTAGAGATGGTTCGGGGGACAATGAAGCTTTCTTT
>TRBJ2-1|TRBV12-3/TRBV12-4|NA|many
CASSSRGFEQFF
TGTGCCAGCAGTTCGAGGGGGTTTGAGCAGTTCTTC
>TRBJ2-5|TRBV14|NA|many
CASSQVREFGTQYF
TGTGCCAGCAGCCAAGTACGGGAATTTGGGACCCAGTACTTC
>TRBJ2-1|TRBV7-2|TRBD1|NA
CASSPHPGQADSHNEQFF
TGTGCCAGTAGCCCGCACCCGGGACAGGCCGACTCCCACAATGAGCAGTTCTTC
>TRBJ2-3|TRBV20-1|TRBD2|NA
CSARRLAGSDDEQYF
TGCAGTGCTAGAAGACTAGCGGGTTCCGACGATGAGCAGTATTTT
>TRBJ2-7|TRBV20-1|NA|NA
CSARLGPEQYF
TGCAGTGCTCGTCTGGGACCCGAGCAGTACTTC
>TRBJ2-3|TRBV6-6|NA|NA
CASEKENQPQYF
TGTGCCAGCGAGAAGGAGAATCAGCCCCAGTATTTT
>TRBJ2-1|TRBV20-1|TRBD2|NA
CSARDPASGRGSYVNEQFF
TGCAGTGCTAGAGATCCGGCTAGCGGGAGAGGTTCTTATGTCAATGAGCAGTTCTTC
>TRBJ1-6|TRBV12-3/TRBV12-4|TRBD1|many
CASSRQGKNSPLHF
TGTGCCAGCAGTCGACAGGGAAAAAATTCACCCCTCCACTTT
>TRBJ2-2|TRBV20-1|TRBD2|NA
CSAPGTSGELFF
TGCAGTGCTCCCGGGACTAGCGGGGAGCTGTTTTTT
>TRBJ2-1|TRBV5-1|TRBD2|NA
CASSQVGLAGGPEQFF
TGCGCCAGCAGCCAAGTAGGACTAGCGGGGGGACCTGAGCAGTTCTTC
>TRBJ2-3|TRBV9|NA|NA
CASSPKVATKGTQYF
TGTGCCAGCAGCCCAAAGGTGGCTACCAAGGGTACGCAGTATTTT
>TRBJ2-7|TRBV7-6|TRBD2|NA
CASSLAARTSGEEQYF
TGTGCCAGCAGCTTAGCGGCTAGGACTAGCGGGGAAGAGCAGTACTTC
>TRBJ2-3|TRBV7-2|TRBD2|NA
CASRRAGTSGLTDTQYF
TGTGCCAGCAGACGAGCGGGGACTAGCGGCCTGACAGATACGCAGTATTTT
>TRBJ2-6|TRBV9|NA|many
CASSVASSGANVLTF
TGTGCCAGCAGCGTAGCAAGCTCTGGGGCCAACGTCCTGACTTTC
>TRBJ1-2|TRBV7-2|TRBD1|NA
CASSLYGTGGYGYTF
TGTGCCAGCAGCTTATATGGGACAGGGGGCTATGGCTACACCTTC
>TRBJ2-4|TRBV6-5|TRBD2|many
CASRLLAGGPGAKNIQYF
TGTGCCAGCAGACTTCTAGCGGGGGGGCCAGGAGCCAAAAACATTCAGTACTTC
>TRBJ2-7|TRBV10-3|TRBD2|many
CAISEINSGSPEQYF
TGTGCCATCAGTGAAATTAATAGCGGGAGCCCCGAGCAGTACTTC